This TCR beta chain was observed in a study of blood T cell repertoires in COVID-19. Germline loops: CDR1 MRHNA, CDR2 SNTAGT. This CDR3 has 15 residues. Losses at the gene ends were 5 bases for V and 6 bases for J; bases not matched to a gene: 12. Clones were sequenced by immunoSEQ multiplex PCR, and TCRdb holds only the in-frame ones, with some missing. The data contain around 130,000 clones, approximately 85% of them singletons. This clonotype was sampled from a human donor in a cohort sampled during active COVID-19. The chain is built from TRBV6-4 and TRBJ1-1; 7 bases are a match to TRBD1. What was sequenced was peripheral blood. The CDR3 protein is CASSPSEGQPAEAFF. CDR3 DNA sequence: TGTGCCAGCAGTCCTTCTGAGGGACAGCCCGCTGAAGCTTTCTTT.